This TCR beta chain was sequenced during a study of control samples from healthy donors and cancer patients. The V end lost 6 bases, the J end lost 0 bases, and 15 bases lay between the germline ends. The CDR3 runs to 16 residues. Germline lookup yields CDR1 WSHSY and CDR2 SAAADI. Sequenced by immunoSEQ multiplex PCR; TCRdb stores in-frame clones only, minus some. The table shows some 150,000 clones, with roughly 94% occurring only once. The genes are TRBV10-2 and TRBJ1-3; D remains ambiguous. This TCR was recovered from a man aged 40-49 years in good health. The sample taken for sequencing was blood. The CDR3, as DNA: TGCGCCAGCAGATTACGGTCCATCTTCTCTGGAAACACCATATATTTT. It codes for CASRLRSIFSGNTIYF.